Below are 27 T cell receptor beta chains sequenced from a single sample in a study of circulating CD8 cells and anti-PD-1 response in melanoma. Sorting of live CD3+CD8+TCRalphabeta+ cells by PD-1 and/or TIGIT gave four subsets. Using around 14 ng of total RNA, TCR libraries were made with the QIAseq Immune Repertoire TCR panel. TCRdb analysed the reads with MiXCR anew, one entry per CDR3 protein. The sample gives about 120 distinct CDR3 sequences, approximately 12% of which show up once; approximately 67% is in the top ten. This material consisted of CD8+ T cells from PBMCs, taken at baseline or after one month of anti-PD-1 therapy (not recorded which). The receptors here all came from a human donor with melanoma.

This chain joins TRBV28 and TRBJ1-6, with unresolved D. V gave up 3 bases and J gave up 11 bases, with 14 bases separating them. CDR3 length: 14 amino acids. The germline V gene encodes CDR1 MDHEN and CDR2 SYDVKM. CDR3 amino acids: CASSLGRVITPLHF. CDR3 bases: TGTGCCAGCAGTTTGGGCAGAGTGATAACACCCCTCCACTTT.

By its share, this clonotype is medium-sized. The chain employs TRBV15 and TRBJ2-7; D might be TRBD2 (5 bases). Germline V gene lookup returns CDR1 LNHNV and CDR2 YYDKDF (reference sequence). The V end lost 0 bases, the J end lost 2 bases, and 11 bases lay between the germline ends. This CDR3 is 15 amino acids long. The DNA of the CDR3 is TGTGCCACCAGCAGAGACTCTGGACTTGCCTACGAGCAGTACTTC. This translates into CATSRDSGLAYEQYF.

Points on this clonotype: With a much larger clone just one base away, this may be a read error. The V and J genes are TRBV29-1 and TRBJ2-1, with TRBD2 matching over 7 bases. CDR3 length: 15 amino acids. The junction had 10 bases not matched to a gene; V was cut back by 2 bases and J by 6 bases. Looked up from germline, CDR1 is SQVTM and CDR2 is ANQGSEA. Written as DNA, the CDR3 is TGCAGCGTTGAAACCGGGATTAGCGGGTCCAATGAGCAGTTCTTC. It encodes CSVETGISGSNEQFF.

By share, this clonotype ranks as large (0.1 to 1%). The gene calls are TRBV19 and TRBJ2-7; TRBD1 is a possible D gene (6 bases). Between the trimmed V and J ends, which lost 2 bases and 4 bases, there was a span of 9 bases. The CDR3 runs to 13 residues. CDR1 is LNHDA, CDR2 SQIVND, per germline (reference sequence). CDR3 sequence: CASSITTGYEQYF. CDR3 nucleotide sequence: TGTGCCAGTAGTATAACAACAGGGTACGAGCAGTACTTC.

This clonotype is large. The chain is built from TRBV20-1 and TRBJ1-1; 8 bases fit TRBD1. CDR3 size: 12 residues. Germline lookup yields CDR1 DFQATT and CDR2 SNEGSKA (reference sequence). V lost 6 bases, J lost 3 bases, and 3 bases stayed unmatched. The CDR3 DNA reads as TGCAGTGCCAGGGGGCGCGACACTGAAGCTTTCTTT. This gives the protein CSARGRDTEAFF.

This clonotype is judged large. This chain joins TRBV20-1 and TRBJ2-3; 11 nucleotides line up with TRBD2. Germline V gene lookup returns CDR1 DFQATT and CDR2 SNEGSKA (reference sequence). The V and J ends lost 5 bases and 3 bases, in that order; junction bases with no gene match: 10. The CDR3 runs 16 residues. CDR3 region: CSAPPLSGGVTDTQYF. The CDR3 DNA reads TGCAGTGCTCCCCCACTTAGCGGGGGGGTTACAGATACGCAGTATTTT.

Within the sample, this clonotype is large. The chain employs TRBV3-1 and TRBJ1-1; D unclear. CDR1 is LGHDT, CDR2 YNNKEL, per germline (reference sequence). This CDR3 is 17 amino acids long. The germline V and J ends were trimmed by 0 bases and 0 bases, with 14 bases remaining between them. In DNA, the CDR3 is TGTGCCAGCAGCCAAGATATTGGGGAGACCATGAACACTGAAGCTTTCTTT. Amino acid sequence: CASSQDIGETMNTEAFF.

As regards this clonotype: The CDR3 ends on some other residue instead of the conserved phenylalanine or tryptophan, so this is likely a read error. The CDR3 coding sequence is TGTGCCAGCAGCTTGGGCAGAGAGATATCACCCCTCCACTCT. This translates into CASSLGREISPLHS. The rearrangement links TRBV28 to TRBJ1-6, with no clear D. This CDR3 spans 14 amino acids. V shed 6 bases and J shed 10 bases, with 16 bases lying between them. From germline, CDR1 is MDHEN and CDR2 SYDVKM.

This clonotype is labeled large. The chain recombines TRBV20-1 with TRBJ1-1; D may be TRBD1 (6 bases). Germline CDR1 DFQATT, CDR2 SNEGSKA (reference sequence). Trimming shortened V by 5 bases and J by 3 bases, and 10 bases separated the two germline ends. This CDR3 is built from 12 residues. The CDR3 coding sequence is TGCAGTGCTCTTAGGGGGGACACTGAAGCTTTCTTT. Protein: CSALRGDTEAFF.

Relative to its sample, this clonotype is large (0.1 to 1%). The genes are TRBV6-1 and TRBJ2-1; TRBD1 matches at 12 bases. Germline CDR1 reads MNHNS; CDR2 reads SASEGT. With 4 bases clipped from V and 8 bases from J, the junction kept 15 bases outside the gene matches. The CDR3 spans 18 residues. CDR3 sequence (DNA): TGTGCCAGCAGTGGTGGGACAGGGGGCGAATTGTTTCAGTATGAGCAGTTCTTC. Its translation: CASSGGTGGELFQYEQFF.

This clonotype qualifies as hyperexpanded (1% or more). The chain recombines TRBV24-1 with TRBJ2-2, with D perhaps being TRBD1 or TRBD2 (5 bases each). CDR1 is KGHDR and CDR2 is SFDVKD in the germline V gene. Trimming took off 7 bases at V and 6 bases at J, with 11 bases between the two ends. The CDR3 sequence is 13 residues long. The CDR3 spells CATRTQGAGELFF. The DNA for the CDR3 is TGTGCCACCAGGACCCAGGGAGCCGGGGAGCTGTTTTTT.

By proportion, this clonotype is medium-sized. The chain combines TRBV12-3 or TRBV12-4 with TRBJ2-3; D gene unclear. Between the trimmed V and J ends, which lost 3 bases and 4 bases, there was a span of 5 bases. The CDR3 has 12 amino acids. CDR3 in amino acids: CASSFGPDTQYF. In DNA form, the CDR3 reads TGTGCCAGCAGTTTCGGGCCAGATACGCAGTATTTT.

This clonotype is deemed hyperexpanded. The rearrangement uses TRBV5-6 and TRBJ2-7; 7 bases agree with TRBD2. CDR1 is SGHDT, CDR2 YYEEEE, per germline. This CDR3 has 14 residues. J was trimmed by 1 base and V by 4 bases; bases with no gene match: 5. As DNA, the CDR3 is TGTGCCAGCAGCCCTGGGGGGGTTTCCTACGAGCAGTACTTC. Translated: CASSPGGVSYEQYF.

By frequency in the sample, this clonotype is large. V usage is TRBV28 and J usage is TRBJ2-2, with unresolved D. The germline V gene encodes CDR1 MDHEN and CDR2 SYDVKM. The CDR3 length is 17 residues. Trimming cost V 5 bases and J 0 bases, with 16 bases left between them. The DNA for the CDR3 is TGTGCCAGCAGTCTATTCGGGTCAGGAGCGAACACCGGGGAGCTGTTTTTT. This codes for CASSLFGSGANTGELFF.

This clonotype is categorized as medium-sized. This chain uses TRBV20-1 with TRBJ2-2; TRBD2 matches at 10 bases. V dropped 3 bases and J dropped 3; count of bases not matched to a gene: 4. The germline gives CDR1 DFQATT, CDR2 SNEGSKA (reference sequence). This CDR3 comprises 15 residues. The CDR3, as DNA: TGCAGTGCTAGCCTAGCGGGAGTCGACACCGGGGAGCTGTTTTTT. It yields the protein CSASLAGVDTGELFF.

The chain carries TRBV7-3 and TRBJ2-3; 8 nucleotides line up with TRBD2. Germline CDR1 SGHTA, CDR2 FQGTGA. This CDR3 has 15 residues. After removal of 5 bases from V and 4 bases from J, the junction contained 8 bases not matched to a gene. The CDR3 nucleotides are TGTGCCAGCAGCCGACTAGCGCTTTCAGCAGATACGCAGTATTTT. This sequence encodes CASSRLALSADTQYF.

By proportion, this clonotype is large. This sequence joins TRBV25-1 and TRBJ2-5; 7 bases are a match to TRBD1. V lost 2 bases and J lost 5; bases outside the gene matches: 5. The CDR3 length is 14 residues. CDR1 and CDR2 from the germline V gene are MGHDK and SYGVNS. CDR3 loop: CASSEKTGTETQYF. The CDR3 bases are TGTGCCAGCAGTGAAAAGACAGGGACGGAGACCCAGTACTTC.

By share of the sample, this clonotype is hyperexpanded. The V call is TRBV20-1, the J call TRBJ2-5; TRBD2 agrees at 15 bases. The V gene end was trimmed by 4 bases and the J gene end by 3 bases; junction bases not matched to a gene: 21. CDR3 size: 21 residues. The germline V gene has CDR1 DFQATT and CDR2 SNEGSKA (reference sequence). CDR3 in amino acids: CSATGLAGGLREFKMEETQYF. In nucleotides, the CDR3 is TGCAGTGCTACGGGACTAGCGGGGGGATTACGCGAGTTCAAAATGGAAGAGACCCAGTACTTC.

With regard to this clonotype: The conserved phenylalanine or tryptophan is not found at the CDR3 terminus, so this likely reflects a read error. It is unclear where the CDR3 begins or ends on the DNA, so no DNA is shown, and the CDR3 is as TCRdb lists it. CDR3 sequence: CASIPGTSESSEQCL. The genes are TRBV28 and TRBJ2-7; the table calls TRBD2, which could not be checked here. The CDR3 has 15 residues if both end residues are counted. From germline, CDR1 is MDHEN and CDR2 SYDVKM.

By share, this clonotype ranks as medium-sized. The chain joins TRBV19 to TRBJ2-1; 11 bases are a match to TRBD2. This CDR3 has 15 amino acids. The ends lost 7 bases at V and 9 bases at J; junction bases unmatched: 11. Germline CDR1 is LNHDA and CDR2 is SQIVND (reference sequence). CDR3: CASNPLSGGAAEQFF. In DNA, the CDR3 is TGTGCCAGTAACCCCCTTAGCGGGGGGGCCGCTGAGCAGTTCTTC.

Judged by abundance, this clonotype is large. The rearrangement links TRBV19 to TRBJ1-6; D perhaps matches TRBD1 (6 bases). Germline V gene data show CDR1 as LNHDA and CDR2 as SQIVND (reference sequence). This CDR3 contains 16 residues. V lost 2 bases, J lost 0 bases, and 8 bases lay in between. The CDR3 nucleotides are TGTGCCAGTAGTATAACGGACAGCTCCTATAATTCACCCCTCCACTTT. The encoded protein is CASSITDSSYNSPLHF. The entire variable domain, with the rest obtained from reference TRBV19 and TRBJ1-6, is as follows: DGGITQSPKYLFRKEGQNVTLSCEQNLNHDAMYWYRQDPGQGLRLIYYSQIVNDFQKGDIAEGYSVSREKKESFPLTVTSAQKNPTAFYLCASSITDSSYNSPLHFGNGTRLTVT.

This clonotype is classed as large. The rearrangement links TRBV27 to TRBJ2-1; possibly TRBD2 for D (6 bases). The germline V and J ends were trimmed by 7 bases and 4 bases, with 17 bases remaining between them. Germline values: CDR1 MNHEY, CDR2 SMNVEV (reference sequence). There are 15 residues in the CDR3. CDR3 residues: CASTSRSGLYNEQFF. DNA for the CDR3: TGTGCCAGCACCTCCAGGAGCGGACTATACAATGAGCAGTTCTTC.

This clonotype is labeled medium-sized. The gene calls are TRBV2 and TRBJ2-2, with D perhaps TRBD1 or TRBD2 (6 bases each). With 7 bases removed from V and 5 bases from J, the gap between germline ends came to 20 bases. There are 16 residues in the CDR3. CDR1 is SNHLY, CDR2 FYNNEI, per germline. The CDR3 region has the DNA TGTGCCAGCAAAGAGGAGGGGGGACCGGTTACCGGGGAGCTGTTTTTT. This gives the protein CASKEEGGPVTGELFF.

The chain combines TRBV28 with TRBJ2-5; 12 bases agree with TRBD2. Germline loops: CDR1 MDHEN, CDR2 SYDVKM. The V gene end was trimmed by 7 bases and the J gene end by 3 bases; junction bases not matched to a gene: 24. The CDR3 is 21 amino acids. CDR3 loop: CASTLLAGGLREFEMEETQYF. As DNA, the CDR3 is TGTGCCAGCACCCTACTAGCGGGGGGATTACGCGAGTTCGAAATGGAAGAGACCCAGTACTTC.

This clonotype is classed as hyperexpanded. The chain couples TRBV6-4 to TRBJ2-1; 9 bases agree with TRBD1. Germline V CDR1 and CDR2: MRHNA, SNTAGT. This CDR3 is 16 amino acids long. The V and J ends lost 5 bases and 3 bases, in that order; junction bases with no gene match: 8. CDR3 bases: TGTGCCAGCAGTCAATCCCGACAGGGGGACTACAATGAGCAGTTCTTC. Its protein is CASSQSRQGDYNEQFF.

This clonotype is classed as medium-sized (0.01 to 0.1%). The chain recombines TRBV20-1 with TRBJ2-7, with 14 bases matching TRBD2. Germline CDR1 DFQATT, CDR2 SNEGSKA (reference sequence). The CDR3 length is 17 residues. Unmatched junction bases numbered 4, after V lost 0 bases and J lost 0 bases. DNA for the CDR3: TGCAGTGCTAGAGATGGGACTAGCGGGGGTTTCTCCTACGAGCAGTACTTC. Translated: CSARDGTSGGFSYEQYF.

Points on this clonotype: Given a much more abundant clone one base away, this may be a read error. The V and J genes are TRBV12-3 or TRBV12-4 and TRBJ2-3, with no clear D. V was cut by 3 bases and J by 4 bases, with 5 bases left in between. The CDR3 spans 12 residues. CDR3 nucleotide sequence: TGTGCCAGCAGTTTCGAGCCAGATACGCAGTATTTT. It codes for CASSFEPDTQYF.